This T cell receptor beta chain derives from a study of early T cells in non-severe SARS-CoV-2 infection. Study-wide context: From unsorted whole blood, bulk RNA was sequenced, and the chains remained unpaired.

The CDR3 is 16 amino acids. V shed 3 bases and J 2 bases; nucleotides not matched to a gene: 8. General study points: There was a bias toward anti-spike CD8 responses in VDJdb matching, which missed private and CD4 specificities.

Each single cDNA molecule received a unique molecular identifier. TCRdb re-called the 5' RACE reads through MiXCR, storing one row per CDR3 protein. The sample contains about 80,000 distinct CDR3 sequences, approximately 10% of which appear only once. This clonotype turned up a few times. Its antigen is not identified. This receptor was taken from an adult who was a healthcare worker with PCR-confirmed SARS-CoV-2 infection or an uninfected control (not recorded which). This chain connects TRBV12-3 or TRBV12-4 to TRBJ2-7, with 9 bases lining up with TRBD1. Sequenced input: whole blood. CDR3 nucleotides: TGTGCCAGCAGTTTTTCAGGACAGGGGACACCCTACGAGCAGTACTTC. Protein product: CASSFSGQGTPYEQYF.